This T cell receptor (beta chain) was captured by sequencing in a study of regulatory T cells in long-lasting Graves disease. Notes on the study in general: Patients whose Graves' disease persisted exhibited lower TCR diversity than those newly diagnosed.

At least ten counts were recorded for this clonotype. Its antigen is undetermined. The germline V gene encodes CDR1 SGHDT and CDR2 YYEEEE. J lost 5 bases, V lost 2 bases, and 8 bases had no gene match. The CDR3 runs to 15 residues. Sequencing libraries for TCR beta were prepared with iRepertoire HTBI primers and Arm-PCR of CDR3 regions. Each CDR3 protein gets one entry after TCRdb re-called the multiplex PCR reads with MiXCR. Of around 480,000 distinct CDR3 sequences in the sample, around 15% were seen once. Time point given: newly diagnosed GD, antithyroid drugs for less than 3 months. From PBMCs, RNA was extracted and then used to make the TCR library. This sample was shared with a second study, whose subject was T cells in Graves' hyperthyroidism and ophthalmopathy.

Sequences were derived from peripheral blood mononuclear cells (PBMCs), sampled at new diagnosis, from a patient treated with antithyroid drugs. This receptor was identified in a man aged 35 to 55 with Graves disease. This chain links TRBV5-6 with TRBJ2-5; TRBD2 aligns across 8 bases. Written as DNA, the CDR3 is TGTGCCAGCAGCTTCCGAGCGGGAGCTATCGAGACCCAGTACTTC. It is translated as CASSFRAGAIETQYF.